A single sample gave rise to the 26 T cell receptor beta chains below, sequenced in a study of spatial heterogeneity in lung cancer. The time point denotes: blood at routine non-recurrence follow-up after resection. Whole RNA from tumor, nontumor lung or frozen PBMC was sequenced unsorted. One entry per CDR3 protein results from TCRdb running MiXCR on the 5' RACE reads. The sample holds around 110,000 distinct CDR3 sequences, more than 9% seen once. Sequencing used PBMCs, obtained at follow-up. These TCRs come from a male donor with early-stage non-small cell lung cancer.

The rearrangement joins TRBV11-2 to TRBJ1-4; 8 positions match TRBD1. Germline CDR1 SGHAT, CDR2 FQNNGV. The CDR3 is 13 amino acids. V gave up 3 bases and J gave up 7 bases; unmatched junction bases: 1. CDR3 loop: CASSLDRVEKLFF. The CDR3 coding sequence is TGTGCCAGCAGCTTGGACAGGGTTGAAAAACTGTTTTTT.

CDR3 DNA: TGTGCCAGCTCACCAACGCTGACTAGCGGGGCTTTGCATGAGCAGTTCTTC. This gives the protein CASSPTLTSGALHEQFF. This chain joins TRBV18 and TRBJ2-1; 11 positions agree with TRBD2. The CDR3 contains 17 residues. Germline V gives CDR1 KGHSH, CDR2 LQKENI. Losses at the gene ends were 2 bases for V and 8 bases for J; bases not matched to a gene: 11.

V usage is TRBV12-3 or TRBV12-4 and J usage is TRBJ2-5; TRBD1 agrees at 9 bases. This CDR3 is 13 amino acids long. The ends lost 8 bases at V and 4 bases at J; junction bases unmatched: 5. DNA of the CDR3: TGTGCCAGCGGACAGGGGTTAAGAGAGACCCAGTACTTC. Protein: CASGQGLRETQYF.

This clonotype showed up just once. This chain links TRBV2 with TRBJ1-6, with a tentative D call TRBD1 (5 bases). The germline V gene encodes CDR1 SNHLY and CDR2 FYNNEI. The V and J ends lost 3 bases and 1 base respectively, with 7 bases between them. The CDR3 totals 15 residues. The CDR3 DNA follows: TGTGCCAGCAGTGATGGGGGTTCCTATAATTCACCCCTCCACTTT. Its protein is CASSDGGSYNSPLHF.

This clonotype was seen many times. The DNA of the CDR3 is TGCAGCGTTGAGACCCCGTGGACAGGCGAGCAGTACTTC. Protein: CSVETPWTGEQYF. The chain combines TRBV29-1 with TRBJ2-7; TRBD1 aligns across 7 bases. V lost 3 bases to trimming and J lost 6 bases; unmatched junction nucleotides: 8. CDR3 length: 13 residues. CDR1 is SQVTM, CDR2 ANQGSEA, per germline.

The chain joins TRBV30 to TRBJ2-7; tentatively, D is TRBD1 (6 bases). The CDR3 runs 16 residues. From germline, CDR1 is GTSNPN and CDR2 SVGIG (reference sequence). V was cut by 2 bases and J by 3 bases, with 20 bases left in between. DNA of the CDR3: TGTGCCTGGAGTAGTAAGGGACAAGGAAGTTACTACGAGCAGTACTTC. It translates to CAWSSKGQGSYYEQYF. Drawing the rest from reference TRBV30 and TRBJ2-7, the complete variable domain is SQTIHQWPATLVQPVGSPLSLECTVEGTSNPNLYWYRQAAGRGLQLLFYSVGIGQISSEVPQNLSASRPQDRQFILSSKKLLLSDSGFYLCAWSSKGQGSYYEQYFGPGTRLTVT.

This clonotype came up a few times. The V call is TRBV7-2, the J call TRBJ1-1; 9 bases are shared with TRBD1. The CDR3 sequence is 17 residues long. The trim removed 1 base at V and 0 bases at J, leaving 6 bases unmatched. Germline CDR1 is SGHTA and CDR2 is FQGNSA. Here the CDR3 reads CASSLVGTGRMNTEAFF. CDR3 DNA sequence: TGTGCCAGCAGCTTAGTAGGGACAGGGCGAATGAACACTGAAGCTTTCTTT.

This clonotype was counted at least ten times. The chain couples TRBV6-2 or TRBV6-3 to TRBJ1-2, with 9 bases aligning to TRBD1. Germline CDR1 MNHEY, CDR2 SVGEGT. With V trimmed by 1 base and J by 1 base, 4 bases remained unmatched. The CDR3 spans 16 residues. The DNA of the CDR3 is TGTGCCAGCAGTTACTTCGGACAGGGGATTAACTATGGCTACACCTTC. Translation gives CASSYFGQGINYGYTF.

The chain combines TRBV6-1 with TRBJ1-2; D is undetermined. Deletions cut 10 bases from V and 3 bases from J, with 18 bases between. The CDR3 spans 14 residues. CDR1 and CDR2 from the germline V gene are MNHNS and SASEGT. The CDR3 DNA reads as TGTGCCACGCCAGCGTCGGCGGGCTACTATGGCTACACCTTC. This gives the protein CATPASAGYYGYTF.

This sequence joins TRBV11-2 and TRBJ2-5; D possibly corresponds to TRBD2 (5 bases). Germline V gene data show CDR1 as SGHAT and CDR2 as FQNNGV. The CDR3 totals 18 residues. Trimming left V 0 bases short and J 10 bases short, with 27 bases between. CDR3 coding DNA: TGTGCCAGCAGCTTAGAAAGACTGGGGAGAGCGGACTTCGCGGACCAGTACTTC. Translated, it gives CASSLERLGRADFADQYF.

The sample holds many counts of this clonotype. The chain carries TRBV7-8 and TRBJ2-1; TRBD1 agrees at 12 bases. The CDR3 has 15 residues. The germline CDR1 and CDR2 sequences are SGHVS and FQNEAQ. Trimming took 3 bases from V and 6 from J; bases not matched to a gene: 3. The CDR3 reads CASSFGDRGLNEQFF. For the CDR3, the DNA is TGTGCCAGCAGCTTTGGGGACAGGGGGCTCAATGAGCAGTTCTTC.

This clonotype has just a few counts. The chain joins TRBV19 to TRBJ1-5, with D hard to call. From germline, CDR1 is LNHDA and CDR2 SQIVND (reference sequence). The CDR3 extends over 15 amino acids. Deletions cut 6 bases from V and 3 bases from J, with 15 bases between. CDR3 coding DNA: TGTGCCAGTAGGTCAGATGAAGGGATCAATCAGCCCCAGCATTTT. It translates to CASRSDEGINQPQHF.

This clonotype was seen ten or more times. J is TRBJ2-3 and V is TRBV29-1, with unresolved D. Germline V gives CDR1 SQVTM, CDR2 ANQGSEA. The CDR3 runs 12 residues. Between the trimmed V and J ends, which lost 2 bases and 4 bases, there was a span of 7 bases. The CDR3 here is CSVEPLPDTQYF. In DNA, the CDR3 is TGCAGCGTTGAACCCCTTCCAGATACGCAGTATTTT.

V is TRBV13 and J is TRBJ1-1; possible D gene TRBD1, 6 bases. The germline V and J ends were trimmed by 5 bases and 5 bases, with 15 bases remaining between them. Germline V gives CDR1 PRHDT, CDR2 FYEKMQ (reference sequence). CDR3 length: 14 residues. As DNA, the CDR3 is TGTGCCAGCAGCCGCCGGGACAAGGTGACTGAAGCTTTCTTT. It codes for CASSRRDKVTEAFF.

The gene calls are TRBV15 and TRBJ2-1; D possibly corresponds to TRBD1 (5 bases). Trimming left V 3 bases short and J 0 bases short, with 12 bases between. CDR1 is LNHNV and CDR2 is YYDKDF in the germline V gene (reference sequence). CDR3 length: 16 residues. The CDR3 nucleotides are TGTGCCACCAGCAGTATATCTAGGGGCTCCTACAATGAGCAGTTCTTC. It is translated as CATSSISRGSYNEQFF. Filled out from reference TRBV15 and TRBJ2-1, the complete variable domain reads DAMVIQNPRYQVTQFGKPVTLSCSQTLNHNVMYWYQQKSSQAPKLLFHYYDKDFNNEADTPDNFQSRRPNTSFCFLDIRSPGLGDTAMYLCATSSISRGSYNEQFFGPGTRLTVL.

This clonotype appeared a few times. This rearrangement joins TRBV13 to TRBJ2-1; TRBD2 agrees at 8 bases. The CDR3 spans 16 residues. J gave up 8 bases and V 0 bases, and 9 bases lay outside the gene matches. Germline V gene sequence: CDR1 PRHDT, CDR2 FYEKMQ (reference sequence). In nucleotides, the CDR3 is TGTGCCAGCAGCTTAGGCCGGGAACGGGGGGGCGATGAGCAGTTCTTC. Translated: CASSLGRERGGDEQFF. Together with reference TRBV13 and TRBJ2-1, the CDR3 gives the full variable domain: AAGVIQSPRHLIKEKRETATLKCYPIPRHDTVYWYQQGPGQDPQFLISFYEKMQSDKGSIPDRFSAQQFSDYHSELNMSSLELGDSALYFCASSLGRERGGDEQFFGPGTRLTVL.

This clonotype appeared a few times. The chain carries TRBV5-1 and TRBJ1-5; 8 bases line up with TRBD1. The CDR3 extends over 13 amino acids. Looked up from germline, CDR1 is SGHRS and CDR2 is YFSETQ. The junction had 3 bases not matched to a gene; V was cut back by 5 bases and J by 5 bases. CDR3 DNA: TGCGCCAGCAGGGACAGGGAGGATCAGCCCCAGCATTTT. Protein sequence: CASRDREDQPQHF.

This clonotype was found a few times. V and J are TRBV11-2 and TRBJ2-3; 8 nucleotides match TRBD1. Germline lookup yields CDR1 SGHAT and CDR2 FQNNGV. CDR3 size: 20 residues. V lost 4 bases and J lost 3; bases outside the gene matches: 21. The CDR3, as DNA: TGTGCCAGCAGCTCTCTTTACCGCTGGAGCCGACAGGGGATTACAGATACGCAGTATTTT. Its translation is CASSSLYRWSRQGITDTQYF.

This clonotype was detected only a few times. The chain joins TRBV18 to TRBJ1-2; perhaps TRBD1 as D (5 bases). Germline CDR1 KGHSH, CDR2 LQKENI. The CDR3 is 15 residues long. V gave up 1 base and J gave up 3 bases, with 12 bases separating them. The CDR3, as DNA: TGTGCCAGCTCACCACGGGAGATGGGGGACTATGGCTACACCTTC. Its protein product is CASSPREMGDYGYTF.

CDR3 DNA sequence: TGCAGTGCCACCGGGACAGGGGGCGGCTACGAGCAGTACTTC. Translated, it gives CSATGTGGGYEQYF. The chain employs TRBV20-1 and TRBJ2-7; 12 bases are a match to TRBD1. Germline V gene data show CDR1 as DFQATT and CDR2 as SNEGSKA (reference sequence). J gave up 3 bases and V 6 bases, and 6 bases lay outside the gene matches. The CDR3 consists of 14 residues.

The chain joins TRBV12-3 or TRBV12-4 to TRBJ1-5; D call uncertain. V lost 4 bases, J lost 6 bases, and 7 bases lay in between. The CDR3 is 12 residues long. CDR3 in amino acids: CASSSIFQPQHF. The CDR3 bases are TGTGCCAGCAGTTCCATTTTTCAGCCCCAGCATTTT.

This clonotype was counted a few times. This rearrangement joins TRBV10-3 to TRBJ2-1, with 11 bases lining up with TRBD2. Losses at the gene ends were 7 bases for V and 7 bases for J; bases not matched to a gene: 6. Germline V gene lookup returns CDR1 ENHRY and CDR2 SYGVKD. This CDR3 region has 14 residues. The CDR3: CAITITSGGNEQFF. The DNA for the CDR3 is TGTGCCATCACCATAACTAGCGGGGGAAATGAGCAGTTCTTC.

This chain uses TRBV20-1 with TRBJ1-6; D is uncertain. CDR1 DFQATT and CDR2 SNEGSKA come from the germline V gene (reference sequence). The CDR3 runs 12 residues. Trimming stripped 3 bases from V and 9 bases from J, with 9 bases between. The CDR3 DNA reads as TGCAGTGCTAGCCGCGAAGTTTCACCCCTCCACTTT. It codes for CSASREVSPLHF.

The table lists this clonotype with many counts. This chain connects TRBV10-3 to TRBJ2-7, with TRBD1 identical over 9 bases. J lost 0 bases, V lost 3 bases, and 6 bases had no gene match. Germline assignment: CDR1 ENHRY and CDR2 SYGVKD. This CDR3 is 16 amino acids long. The CDR3 nucleotides read TGTGCCATCAGTGACCCTGGACAGGGGAGCTCCTACGAGCAGTACTTC. Translated: CAISDPGQGSSYEQYF.

In this sample, this clonotype turned up many times. The chain recombines TRBV27 with TRBJ1-6; D is unclear. Trimming removed 5 bases from V and 8 bases from J, with 10 bases in between. Germline CDR1 and CDR2: MNHEY and SMNVEV (reference sequence). The CDR3 runs 13 residues. The CDR3: CASSIRTDSPLHF. CDR3 nucleotide sequence: TGTGCCAGCAGTATTCGGACGGATTCACCCCTCCACTTT.

This clonotype came up many times. The chain is built from TRBV29-1 and TRBJ2-5; D possibly corresponds to TRBD1 (5 bases). The CDR3 totals 12 residues. The V end was cut by 4 bases, the J end by 4 bases, with 10 bases between. The V gene's germline CDR1 is SQVTM and CDR2 ANQGSEA. The CDR3 region has the DNA TGCAGCGTTGCAGGGTCGGGAGAGACCCAGTACTTC. Its protein is CSVAGSGETQYF.